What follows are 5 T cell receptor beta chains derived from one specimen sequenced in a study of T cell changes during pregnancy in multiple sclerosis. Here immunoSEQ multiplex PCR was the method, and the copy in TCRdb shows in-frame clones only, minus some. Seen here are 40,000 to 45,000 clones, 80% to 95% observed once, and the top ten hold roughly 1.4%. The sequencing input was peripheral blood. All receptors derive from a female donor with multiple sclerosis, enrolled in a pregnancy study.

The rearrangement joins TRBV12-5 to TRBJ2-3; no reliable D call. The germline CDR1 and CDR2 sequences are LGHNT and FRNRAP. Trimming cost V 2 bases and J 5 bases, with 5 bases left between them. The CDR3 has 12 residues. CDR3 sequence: CASGLFVDTQYF. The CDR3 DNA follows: TGTGCTAGTGGTTTGTTTGTAGATACGCAGTATTTT.

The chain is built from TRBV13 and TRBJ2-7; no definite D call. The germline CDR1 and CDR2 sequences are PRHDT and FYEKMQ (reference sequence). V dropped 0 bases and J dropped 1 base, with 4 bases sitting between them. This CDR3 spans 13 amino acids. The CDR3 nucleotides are TGTGCCAGCAGCTTAGGAGGATCCTACGAGCAGTACTTC. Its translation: CASSLGGSYEQYF.

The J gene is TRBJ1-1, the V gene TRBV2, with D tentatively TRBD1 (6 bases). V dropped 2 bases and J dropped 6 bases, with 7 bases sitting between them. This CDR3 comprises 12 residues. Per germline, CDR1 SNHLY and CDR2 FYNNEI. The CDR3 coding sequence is TGTGCCAGCAGTGAACCAGGGGCTGAAGCTTTCTTT. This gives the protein CASSEPGAEAFF. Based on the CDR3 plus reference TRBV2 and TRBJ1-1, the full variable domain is EPEVTQTPSHQVTQMGQEVILRCVPISNHLYFYWYRQILGQKVEFLVSFYNNEISEKSEIFDDQFSVERPDGSNFTLKIRSTKLEDSAMYFCASSEPGAEAFFGQGTRLTVV.

CDR3 nucleotides: TGTGCCAGCAGCGTATACGGAACGAACACCGGGGAGCTGTTTTTT. Translated: CASSVYGTNTGELFF. The chain recombines TRBV9 with TRBJ2-2; no clear D gene. V was clipped by 1 base and J by 0 bases, with 7 bases between them. This CDR3 spans 15 amino acids. CDR1 and CDR2 (germline): SGDLS, YYNGEE.

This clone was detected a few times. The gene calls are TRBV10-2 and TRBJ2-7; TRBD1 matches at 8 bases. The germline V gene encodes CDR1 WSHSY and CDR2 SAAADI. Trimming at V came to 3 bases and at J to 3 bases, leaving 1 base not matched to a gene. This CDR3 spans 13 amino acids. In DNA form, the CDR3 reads TGCGCCAGCAGTGAAGACAGGGGCTACGAGCAGTACTTC. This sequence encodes CASSEDRGYEQYF.